This TCR beta chain was captured in a study of regulatory T cells in long-lasting Graves disease. As for the study in general: The antithyroid drugs taken by newly diagnosed Graves' patients had been used for under 3 months. Study-level findings and limits: TCR diversity was lower in persistent than newly diagnosed Graves' disease. Authors noted too few samples as a limitation.

This clonotype was picked up many times. What it recognizes is unknown. The time point here: newly diagnosed GD, antithyroid drugs for less than 3 months. The TCR library used RNA extracted from PBMCs. A peripheral blood sample, around 8.5 milliliters in volume, was drawn into EDTA tubes. There are 14 residues in the CDR3. The V end lost 6 bases, the J end lost 8 bases, and 16 bases lay between the germline ends. With iRepertoire HTBI primers and Arm-PCR of CDR3 regions, TCR beta libraries were built. Using its own MiXCR run on the multiplex PCR reads, TCRdb lists one record per CDR3 protein. The top ten clones hold less than 45% of a sample with fewer than 400,000 distinct CDR3 sequences, 15% to 20% of them seen once.

The rearrangement joins TRBV12-3 or TRBV12-4 to TRBJ2-2, with D possibly being TRBD2 (6 bases). Sequenced material: peripheral blood mononuclear cells (PBMCs), taken at new diagnosis, from a patient treated with antithyroid drugs. This receptor was obtained from a female donor with Graves disease. The CDR3 DNA reads as TGTGCCAGCAGAGCGGGCCATAACCCTGGGGAGCTGTTTTTT. It is translated as CASRAGHNPGELFF.